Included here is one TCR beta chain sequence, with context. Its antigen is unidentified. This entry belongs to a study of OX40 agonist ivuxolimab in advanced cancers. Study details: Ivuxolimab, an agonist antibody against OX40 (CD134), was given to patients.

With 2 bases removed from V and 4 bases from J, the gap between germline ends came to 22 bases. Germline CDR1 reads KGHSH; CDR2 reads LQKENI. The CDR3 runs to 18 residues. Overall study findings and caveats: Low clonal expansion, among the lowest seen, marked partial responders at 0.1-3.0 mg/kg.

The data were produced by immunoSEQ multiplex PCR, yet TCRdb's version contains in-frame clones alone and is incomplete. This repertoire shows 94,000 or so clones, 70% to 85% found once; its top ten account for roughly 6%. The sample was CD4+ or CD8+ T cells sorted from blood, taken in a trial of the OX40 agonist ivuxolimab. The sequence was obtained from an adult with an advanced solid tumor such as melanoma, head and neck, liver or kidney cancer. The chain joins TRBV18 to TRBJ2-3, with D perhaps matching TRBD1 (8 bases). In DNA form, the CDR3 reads TGTGCCAGCTCACCAGAGCTTCTAGCGGACAGGGTTGCAGATACGCAGTATTTT. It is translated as CASSPELLADRVADTQYF.